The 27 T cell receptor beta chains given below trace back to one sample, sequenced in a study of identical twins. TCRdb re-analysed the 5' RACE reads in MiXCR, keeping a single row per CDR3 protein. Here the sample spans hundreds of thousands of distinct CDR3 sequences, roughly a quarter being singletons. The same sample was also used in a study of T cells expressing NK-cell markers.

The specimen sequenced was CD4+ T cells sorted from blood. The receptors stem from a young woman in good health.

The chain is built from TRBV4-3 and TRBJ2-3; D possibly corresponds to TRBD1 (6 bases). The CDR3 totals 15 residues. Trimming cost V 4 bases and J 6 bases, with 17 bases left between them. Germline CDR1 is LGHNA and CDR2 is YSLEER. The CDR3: CASSPSRERGDTQYF. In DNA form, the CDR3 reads TGCGCCAGCAGCCCCAGCCGGGAAAGGGGGGATACGCAGTATTTT.

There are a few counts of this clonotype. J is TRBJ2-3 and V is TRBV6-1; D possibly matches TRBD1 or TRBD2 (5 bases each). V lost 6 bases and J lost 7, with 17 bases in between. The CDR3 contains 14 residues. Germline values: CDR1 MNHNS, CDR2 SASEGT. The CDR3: CASRTRDHDNTQYF. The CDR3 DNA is TGTGCCAGCAGGACCCGGGACCACGATAATACGCAGTATTTT.

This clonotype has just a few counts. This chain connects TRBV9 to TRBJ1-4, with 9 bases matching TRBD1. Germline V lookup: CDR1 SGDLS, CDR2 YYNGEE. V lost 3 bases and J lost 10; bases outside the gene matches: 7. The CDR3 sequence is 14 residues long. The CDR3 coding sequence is TGTGCCAGCAGCGAGACAGGGGGGTCGGGAAAACTGTTTTTT. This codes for CASSETGGSGKLFF.

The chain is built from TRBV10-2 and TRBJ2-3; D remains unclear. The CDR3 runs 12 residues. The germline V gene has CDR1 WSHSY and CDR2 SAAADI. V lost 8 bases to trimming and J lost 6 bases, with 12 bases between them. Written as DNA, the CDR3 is TGCGCCAGCGGGGATGTGGGGGATACGCAGTATTTT. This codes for CASGDVGDTQYF.

The CDR3 DNA reads TGTGCCACCAGCAGAGATTTAGGGGAGCAGCCCCAGCATTTT. Translated, it gives CATSRDLGEQPQHF. The V call is TRBV15, the J call TRBJ1-5; TRBD1 might be the D (5 bases). Germline V CDR1 and CDR2: LNHNV, YYDKDF (reference sequence). Trimming took off 0 bases at V and 7 bases at J, with 10 bases between the two ends. The CDR3 runs 14 residues.

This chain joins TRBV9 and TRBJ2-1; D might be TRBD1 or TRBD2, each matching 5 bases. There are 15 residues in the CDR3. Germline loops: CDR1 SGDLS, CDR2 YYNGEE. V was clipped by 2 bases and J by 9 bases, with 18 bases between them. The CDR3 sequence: CASSVTGHAGGEQFF. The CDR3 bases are TGTGCCAGCAGCGTTACAGGCCACGCCGGAGGTGAGCAGTTCTTC. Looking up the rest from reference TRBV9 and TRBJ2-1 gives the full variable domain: DSGVTQTPKHLITATGQRVTLRCSPRSGDLSVYWYQQSLDQGLQFLIQYYNGEERAKGNILERFSAQQFPDLHSELNLSSLELGDSALYFCASSVTGHAGGEQFFGPGTRLTVL.

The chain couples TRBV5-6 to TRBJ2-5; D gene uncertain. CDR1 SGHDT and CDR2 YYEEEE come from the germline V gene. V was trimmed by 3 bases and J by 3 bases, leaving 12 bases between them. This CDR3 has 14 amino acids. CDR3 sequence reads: CASSSYSGKETQYF. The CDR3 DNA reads TGTGCCAGCAGCTCGTACAGTGGGAAAGAGACCCAGTACTTC.

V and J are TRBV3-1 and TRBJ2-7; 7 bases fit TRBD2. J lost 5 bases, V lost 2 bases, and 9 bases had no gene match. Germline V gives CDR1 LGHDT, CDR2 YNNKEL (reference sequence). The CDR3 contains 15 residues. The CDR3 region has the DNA TGTGCCAGCAGCCAAACGGGACTATTAGACCACGAGCAGTACTTC. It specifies CASSQTGLLDHEQYF.

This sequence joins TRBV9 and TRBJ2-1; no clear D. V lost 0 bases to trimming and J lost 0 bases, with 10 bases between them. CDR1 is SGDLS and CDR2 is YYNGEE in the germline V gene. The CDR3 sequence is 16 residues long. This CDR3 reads CASSVEAPSSYNEQFF. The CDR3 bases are TGTGCCAGCAGCGTAGAGGCCCCAAGCTCCTACAATGAGCAGTTCTTC.

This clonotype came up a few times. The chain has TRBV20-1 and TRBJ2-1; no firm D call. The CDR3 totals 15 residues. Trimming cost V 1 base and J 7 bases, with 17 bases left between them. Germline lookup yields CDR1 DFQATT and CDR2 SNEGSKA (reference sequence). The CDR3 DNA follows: TGCAGTGCTAGAGCCCGAGCTGGCGCAGGAAATGAGCAGTTCTTC. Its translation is CSARARAGAGNEQFF.

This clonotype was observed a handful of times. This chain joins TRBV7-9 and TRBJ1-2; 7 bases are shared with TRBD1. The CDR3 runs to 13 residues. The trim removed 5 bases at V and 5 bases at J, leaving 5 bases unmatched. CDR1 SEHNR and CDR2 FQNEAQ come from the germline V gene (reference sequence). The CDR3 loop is CASSTGDSYGYTF. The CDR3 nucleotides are TGTGCCAGCAGCACAGGGGACAGTTATGGCTACACCTTC. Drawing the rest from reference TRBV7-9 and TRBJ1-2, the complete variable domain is DTGVSQNPRHKITKRGQNVTFRCDPISEHNRLYWYRQTLGQGPEFLTYFQNEAQLEKSRLLSDRFSAERPKGSFSTLEIQRTEQGDSAMYLCASSTGDSYGYTFGSGTRLTVV.

The DNA of the CDR3 is TGTGCCAGCAGCCAAGTTAGGCTCAGTACAGCGAACACCGGGGAGCTGTTTTTT. Its protein is CASSQVRLSTANTGELFF. The V gene is TRBV14, the J gene TRBJ2-2; D uncertain. Germline CDR1 and CDR2: SGHDN and FVKESK. The ends were cut back, 1 base at V and 0 bases at J, with 15 bases in the middle. This CDR3 is built from 18 residues. The whole variable domain, remainder taken from reference TRBV14 and TRBJ2-2, is EAGVTQFPSHSVIEKGQTVTLRCDPISGHDNLYWYRRVMGKEIKFLLHFVKESKQDESGMPNNRFLAERTGGTYSTLKVQPAELEDSGVYFCASSQVRLSTANTGELFFGEGSRLTVL.

CDR3 in amino acids: CASSLDIRDRANEQFF. For the CDR3, the DNA is TGCGCCAGCAGCTTGGATATCCGGGACAGGGCCAATGAGCAGTTCTTC. V is TRBV5-1 and J is TRBJ2-1, with 9 bases that match TRBD1. Trimming cost V 0 bases and J 6 bases; bases outside gene matches: 7. From germline, CDR1 is SGHRS and CDR2 YFSETQ. The CDR3 has 16 residues.

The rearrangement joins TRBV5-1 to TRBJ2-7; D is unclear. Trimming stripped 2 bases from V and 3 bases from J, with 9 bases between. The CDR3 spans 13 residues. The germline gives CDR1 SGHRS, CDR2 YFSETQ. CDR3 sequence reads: CASSFNKNYEQYF. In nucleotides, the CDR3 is TGCGCCAGCAGCTTTAACAAAAACTACGAGCAGTACTTC.

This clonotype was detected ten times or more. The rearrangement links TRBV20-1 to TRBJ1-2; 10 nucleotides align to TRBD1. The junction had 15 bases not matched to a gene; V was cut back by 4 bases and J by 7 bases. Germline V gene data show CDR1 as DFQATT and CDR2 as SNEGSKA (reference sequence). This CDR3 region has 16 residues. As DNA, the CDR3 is TGCAGTGCTAAAAATCCGGGACAGGGGTTGATTGGTGGCTACACCTTC. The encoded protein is CSAKNPGQGLIGGYTF.

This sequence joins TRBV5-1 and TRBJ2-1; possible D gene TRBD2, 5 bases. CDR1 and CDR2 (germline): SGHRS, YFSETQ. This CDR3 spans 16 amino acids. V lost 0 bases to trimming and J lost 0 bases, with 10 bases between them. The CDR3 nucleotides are TGCGCCAGCAGCTTGGCCGGGATTCGCTCCTACAATGAGCAGTTCTTC. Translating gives CASSLAGIRSYNEQFF.

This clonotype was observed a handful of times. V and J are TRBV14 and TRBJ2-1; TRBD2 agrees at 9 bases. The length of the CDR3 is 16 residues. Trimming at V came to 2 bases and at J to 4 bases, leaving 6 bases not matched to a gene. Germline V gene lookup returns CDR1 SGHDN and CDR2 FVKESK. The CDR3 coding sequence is TGTGCCAGCAGCCAACTAGCGGGGTCGAATTACAATGAGCAGTTCTTC. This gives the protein CASSQLAGSNYNEQFF.

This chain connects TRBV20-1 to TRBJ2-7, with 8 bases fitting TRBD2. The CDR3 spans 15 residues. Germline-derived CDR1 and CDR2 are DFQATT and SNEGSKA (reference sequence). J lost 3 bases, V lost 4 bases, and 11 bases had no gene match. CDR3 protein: CSAIPPTSANYEQYF. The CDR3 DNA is TGCAGTGCTATTCCTCCGACTAGCGCCAACTACGAGCAGTACTTC.

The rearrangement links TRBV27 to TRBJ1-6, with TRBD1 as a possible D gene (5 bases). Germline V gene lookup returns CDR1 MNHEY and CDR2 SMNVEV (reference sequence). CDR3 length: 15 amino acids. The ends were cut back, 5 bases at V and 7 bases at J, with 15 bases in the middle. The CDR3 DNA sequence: TGTGCCAGCAGTCGCCGGGGGACGGTCAATTCACCCCTCCACTTT. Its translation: CASSRRGTVNSPLHF.

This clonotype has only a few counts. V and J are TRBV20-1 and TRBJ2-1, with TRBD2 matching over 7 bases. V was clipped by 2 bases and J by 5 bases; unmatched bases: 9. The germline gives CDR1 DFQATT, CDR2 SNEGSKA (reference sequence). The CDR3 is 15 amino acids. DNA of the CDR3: TGCAGTGCTAGAAAAGGGGCTAGCGGTAACAATGAGCAGTTCTTC. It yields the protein CSARKGASGNNEQFF.

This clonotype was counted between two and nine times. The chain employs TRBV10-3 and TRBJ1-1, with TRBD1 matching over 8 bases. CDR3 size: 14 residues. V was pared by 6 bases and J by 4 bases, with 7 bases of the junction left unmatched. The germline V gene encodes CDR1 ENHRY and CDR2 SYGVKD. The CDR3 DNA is TGTGCCATCAGACAAGGACAGGGAGGCACTGAAGCTTTCTTT. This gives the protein CAIRQGQGGTEAFF.

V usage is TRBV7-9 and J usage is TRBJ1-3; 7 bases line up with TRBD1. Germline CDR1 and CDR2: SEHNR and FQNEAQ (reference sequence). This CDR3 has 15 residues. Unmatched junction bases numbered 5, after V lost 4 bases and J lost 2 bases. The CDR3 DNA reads TGTGCCAGCAGCTCCCAAGGGACAGCTGGAAACACCATATATTTT. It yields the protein CASSSQGTAGNTIYF.

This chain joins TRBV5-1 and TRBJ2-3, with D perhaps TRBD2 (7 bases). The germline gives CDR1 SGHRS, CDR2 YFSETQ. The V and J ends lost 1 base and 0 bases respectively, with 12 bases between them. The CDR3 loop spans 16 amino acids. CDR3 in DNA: TGCGCCAGCAGCTTGTACGGGGGGCTGAGCACAGATACGCAGTATTTT. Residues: CASSLYGGLSTDTQYF.

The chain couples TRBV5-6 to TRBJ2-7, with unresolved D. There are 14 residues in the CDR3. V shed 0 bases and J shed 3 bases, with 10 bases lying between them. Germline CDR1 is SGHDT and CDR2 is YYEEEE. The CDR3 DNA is TGTGCCAGCAGCTTGGGTTGGGATAACTACGAGCAGTACTTC. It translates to CASSLGWDNYEQYF.

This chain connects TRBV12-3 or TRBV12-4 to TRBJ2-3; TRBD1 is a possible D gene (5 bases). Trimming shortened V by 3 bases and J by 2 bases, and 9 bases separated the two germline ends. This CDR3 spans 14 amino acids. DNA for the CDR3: TGTGCCAGCAGTTTCCTCAGGGTCACAGATACGCAGTATTTT. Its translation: CASSFLRVTDTQYF.

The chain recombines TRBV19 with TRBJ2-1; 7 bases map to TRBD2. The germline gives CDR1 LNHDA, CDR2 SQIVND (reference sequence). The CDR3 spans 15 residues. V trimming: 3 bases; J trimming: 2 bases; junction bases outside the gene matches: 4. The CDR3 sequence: CASSISGTTYNEQFF. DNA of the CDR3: TGTGCCAGTAGTATCTCCGGGACTACCTACAATGAGCAGTTCTTC.

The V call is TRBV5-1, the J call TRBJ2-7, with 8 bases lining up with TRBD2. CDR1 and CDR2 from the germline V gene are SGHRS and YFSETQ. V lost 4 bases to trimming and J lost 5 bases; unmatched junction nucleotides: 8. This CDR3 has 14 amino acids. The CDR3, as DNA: TGCGCCAGCAGCAAAGCGGGGGCGCCCAACGAGCAGTACTTC. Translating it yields CASSKAGAPNEQYF.